What follows are 2 T cell receptor beta chains derived from one specimen sequenced in a study of CD8+CD57+ T cells in acquired aplastic anemia. CD8+CD57+ cell expansion had been shown by flow cytometry in patients chosen for sequencing. The template used for profiling TCR beta VDJ and CDR3 was genomic DNA. TCRdb reanalysed the reads using MiXCR and keeps one entry per CDR3 protein. Here the sample spans about 220,000 distinct CDR3 sequences, around 45% being singletons. The material sequenced was sorted CD4+, CD8+, or CD8+CD57+ T cells (not recorded which) from PBMCs. The receptors were sampled from a human donor with aplastic anemia.

There are many counts of this clonotype. The rearrangement links TRBV4-1 to TRBJ1-1; D is uncertain. Germline CDR1 and CDR2: MGHRA and YSYEKL. V lost 0 bases to trimming and J lost 3 bases, with 17 bases between them. CDR3 length: 17 amino acids. CDR3 protein: CASSQDRVWVVYTEAFF. CDR3 coding DNA: TGCGCCAGCAGCCAAGACCGAGTGTGGGTTGTGTACACTGAAGCTTTCTTT.

This clonotype occurred many times. This chain joins TRBV12-3 or TRBV12-4 and TRBJ2-7, with a possible D match to TRBD1 (5 bases). V was pared by 6 bases and J by 3 bases, with 9 bases between. The CDR3 consists of 12 residues. The CDR3: CASRSGFYEQYF. In DNA, the CDR3 is TGTGCCAGCAGATCAGGGTTCTACGAGCAGTACTTC.